Each of the 31 T cell receptor beta chains below was sequenced from the same sample in a study of STAT5B mutations in CD4+ large granular lymphocyte leukemia. Clones were read by immunoSEQ multiplex PCR, and TCRdb kept only the in-frame ones, dropping some. The sample has tens of thousands of clones, under 80% seen once; the top ten hold about 3.1%. The sequenced sample was CD4+ T cells from blood buffy coats. Receptors originate from a human donor in good health.

This chain joins TRBV28 and TRBJ2-5; D is unclear. Germline assignment: CDR1 MDHEN and CDR2 SYDVKM. V lost 4 bases, J lost 1 base, and 7 bases lay in between. The length of the CDR3 is 13 residues. The CDR3 protein is CASSWGFQETQYF. Here the CDR3 DNA reads TGTGCCAGCAGTTGGGGATTCCAAGAGACCCAGTACTTC.

The gene calls are TRBV5-1 and TRBJ2-7, with D unclear. V lost 6 bases, J lost 2 bases, and 15 bases lay in between. Germline CDR1 SGHRS, CDR2 YFSETQ. The CDR3 sequence is 14 residues long. CDR3 DNA sequence: TGCGCCAGCACGGGCTGGGCAGGTACCTACGAGCAGTACTTC. Translating it yields CASTGWAGTYEQYF.

The DNA for the CDR3 is TGCGCCAGCAGCCACGGACAGGGAATCTACGAGCAGTACTTC. Protein sequence: CASSHGQGIYEQYF. This sequence joins TRBV10-1 and TRBJ2-7, with 8 positions matching TRBD1. The V gene end was trimmed by 6 bases and the J gene end by 3 bases; junction bases not matched to a gene: 7. CDR1 and CDR2 (germline): WNHNN, SYGVQD (reference sequence). The CDR3 loop spans 14 amino acids.

This clone appeared once. The chain employs TRBV5-1 and TRBJ2-4; no reliable D call. V shed 5 bases and J shed 0 bases, with 15 bases lying between them. The CDR3 loop spans 16 amino acids. CDR1 is SGHRS and CDR2 is YFSETQ in the germline V gene. CDR3 protein: CASSQSSGRAKNIQYF. The CDR3 DNA reads TGCGCCAGCAGTCAATCAAGTGGCCGAGCCAAAAACATTCAGTACTTC.

This rearrangement joins TRBV27 to TRBJ2-2; 9 bases are shared with TRBD1. CDR3 size: 16 residues. Germline assignment: CDR1 MNHEY and CDR2 SMNVEV (reference sequence). J lost 0 bases, V lost 5 bases, and 4 bases had no gene match. In DNA, the CDR3 is TGTGCCAGCAGTGTCCGACAGGGGGCGAACACCGGGGAGCTGTTTTTT. Residues: CASSVRQGANTGELFF.

The chain joins TRBV9 to TRBJ2-5, with 8 bases fitting TRBD2. V gave up 0 bases and J gave up 1 base; unmatched junction bases: 8. Germline assignment: CDR1 SGDLS and CDR2 YYNGEE. The CDR3 is 17 residues long. DNA for the CDR3: TGTGCCAGCAGCGTAGAATCGGGACTAGGGGGCCAAGAGACCCAGTACTTC. Protein: CASSVESGLGGQETQYF.

The genes are TRBV19 and TRBJ2-3; no definite D call. The CDR3 covers 14 residues. Germline loops: CDR1 LNHDA, CDR2 SQIVND (reference sequence). The V and J ends lost 2 bases and 0 bases respectively, with 6 bases between them. In DNA, the CDR3 is TGTGCCAGTAGTATAATGCAGAGCACAGATACGCAGTATTTT. Translated, it gives CASSIMQSTDTQYF.

This clone occurred a few times. Sequence at one end of the junction differs from germline and may be a read error. The chain recombines TRBV7-7 with TRBJ2-5; a possible D gene is TRBD2 (5 bases). This CDR3 region has 14 residues. CDR1 and CDR2 from the germline V gene are SSHAT and FNYEAQ (reference sequence). CDR3 region: CASSLGLLQETQYF. The CDR3 nucleotides read TGTGCTAGCAGCTTAGGACTTCTCCAAGAGACCCAGTACTTC.

J is TRBJ2-3 and V is TRBV19, with a tentative D call TRBD1 (6 bases). CDR3 length: 16 amino acids. V lost 2 bases to trimming and J lost 4 bases, with 16 bases between them. Germline V gene data show CDR1 as LNHDA and CDR2 as SQIVND (reference sequence). The CDR3 bases are TGTGCCAGTAGTATAATCGTGGGGGCAACAGCAGATACGCAGTATTTT. This translates into CASSIIVGATADTQYF.

This chain connects TRBV27 to TRBJ2-7; 10 bases match TRBD2. V lost 6 bases and J lost 6; bases outside the gene matches: 8. Germline V gene lookup returns CDR1 MNHEY and CDR2 SMNVEV (reference sequence). The CDR3 is 14 residues long. CDR3: CASSDLAGVSEQYF. As DNA, the CDR3 is TGTGCCAGCAGCGACCTAGCGGGAGTAAGCGAGCAGTACTTC.

The rearrangement uses TRBV5-6 and TRBJ2-1, with 11 nucleotides matching TRBD2. With V trimmed by 1 base and J by 8 bases, 5 bases remained unmatched. This CDR3 has 15 amino acids. CDR1 is SGHDT and CDR2 is YYEEEE in the germline V gene. Here the CDR3 DNA reads TGTGCCAGCAGCTTGTTGTTAGCGGGAGGGCATGAGCAGTTCTTC. It is translated as CASSLLLAGGHEQFF.

The chain links TRBV2 to TRBJ1-1; perhaps TRBD1 as D (6 bases). The germline V gene encodes CDR1 SNHLY and CDR2 FYNNEI. The CDR3 length is 14 residues. Deletions cut 4 bases from V and 4 bases from J, with 13 bases between. The CDR3 DNA reads as TGTGCCAGCAGTGCCCTAACAGGGCTCACTGAAGCTTTCTTT. Residues: CASSALTGLTEAFF.

About this clone: Relative to the germline gene, one junction end is altered; a read error may explain this. J is TRBJ2-2 and V is TRBV19, with a possible D match to TRBD1 (6 bases). CDR3 size: 13 residues. CDR1 and CDR2 (germline): LNHDA, SQIVND (reference sequence). CDR3 loop: CASRPDRDTPTIF. CDR3 nucleotides: TGTGCCAGTAGGCCCGACCGGGACACCCCTACGATTTTT.

The chain couples TRBV29-1 to TRBJ2-1; 10 bases map to TRBD2. The CDR3 extends over 16 amino acids. Looked up from germline, CDR1 is SQVTM and CDR2 is ANQGSEA. The V and J ends lost 2 bases and 7 bases, in that order; junction bases with no gene match: 11. CDR3 bases: TGCAGCGTTGAATATAGGGCGGCGGGACTAGCGAATGAGCAGTTCTTC. It translates to CSVEYRAAGLANEQFF.

The count of this clone is one. This chain connects TRBV28 to TRBJ2-3; D possibly matches TRBD1 or TRBD2 (5 bases each). The germline V gene has CDR1 MDHEN and CDR2 SYDVKM. This CDR3 contains 17 residues. Trimming took off 9 bases at V and 2 bases at J, with 24 bases between the two ends. In nucleotides, the CDR3 is TGTGCCAGTAACAAATGGGGGAGTGGGGCGATCACAGATACGCAGTATTTT. Residues: CASNKWGSGAITDTQYF.

The V gene is TRBV7-9, the J gene TRBJ2-3; 8 bases map to TRBD1. The germline V gene has CDR1 SEHNR and CDR2 FQNEAQ (reference sequence). CDR3 length: 15 residues. The J segment lost 3 bases and the V segment lost 0 bases, leaving 2 bases of the junction unmatched. The CDR3 reads CASSLAQGATDTQYF. The CDR3 region has the DNA TGTGCCAGCAGCTTAGCCCAGGGGGCAACAGATACGCAGTATTTT.

This sequence joins TRBV27 and TRBJ2-5; 8 nucleotides align to TRBD2. The J call may be incorrect, as the DNA end agrees better with TRBJ2-7. This CDR3 has 15 amino acids. Germline CDR1 and CDR2: MNHEY and SMNVEV (reference sequence). The CDR3 protein is CASRLLSSGRYEQYF. The DNA of the CDR3 is TGTGCCAGCAGACTGCTATCAAGCGGGAGATACGAGCAGTACTTC.

The chain combines TRBV20-1 with TRBJ1-6; no reliable D call. Germline V CDR1 and CDR2: DFQATT, SNEGSKA (reference sequence). Trimming left V 5 bases short and J 11 bases short, with 7 bases between. The CDR3 is 10 amino acids. This chain's CDR3 is CSAYRPPLHF. The CDR3 region has the DNA TGCAGTGCTTACCGCCCACCCCTCCACTTT.

V and J are TRBV5-1 and TRBJ1-2; the match to TRBD1 covers 10 bases. The CDR3 is 15 residues long. V gave up 0 bases and J gave up 4 bases; unmatched junction bases: 3. Looked up from germline, CDR1 is SGHRS and CDR2 is YFSETQ. The CDR3 spells CASSLVTGGSYGYTF. The CDR3 bases are TGCGCCAGCAGCTTGGTGACAGGGGGCAGCTATGGCTACACCTTC. Using reference TRBV5-1 and TRBJ1-2 for the parts outside the CDR3, the full variable domain is KAGVTQTPRYLIKTRGQQVTLSCSPISGHRSVSWYQQTPGQGLQFLFEYFSETQRNKGNFPGRFSGRQFSNSRSEMNVSTLELGDSALYLCASSLVTGGSYGYTFGSGTRLTVV.

The chain joins TRBV10-2 to TRBJ2-3; maybe TRBD2 (6 bases). Looked up from germline, CDR1 is WSHSY and CDR2 is SAAADI. The ends were cut back, 6 bases at V and 0 bases at J, with 10 bases in the middle. This CDR3 is built from 14 residues. The CDR3 region is CASRFSGSTDTQYF. CDR3 bases: TGCGCCAGCAGGTTTAGCGGTAGCACAGATACGCAGTATTTT.

This chain uses TRBV5-4 with TRBJ1-2; weak D call: TRBD1 (6 bases). V was pared by 3 bases and J by 5 bases, with 17 bases between. Germline CDR1 and CDR2: SGHNT and YYREEE (reference sequence). The CDR3 extends over 15 amino acids. The CDR3 nucleotides are TGTGCCAGCAGCTCCCCGTCCGGGACACTTTATGGCTACACCTTC. This translates into CASSSPSGTLYGYTF.

Here the CDR3 reads CASSEYGGRYYEQYF. CDR3 nucleotide sequence: TGTGCCAGCAGTGAATACGGGGGAAGATACTACGAGCAGTACTTC. The rearrangement joins TRBV2 to TRBJ2-7; TRBD2 is a possible D gene (6 bases). This CDR3 is built from 15 residues. Trimming cost V 2 bases and J 3 bases, with 14 bases left between them. The germline V gene encodes CDR1 SNHLY and CDR2 FYNNEI.

The chain combines TRBV7-2 with TRBJ2-7; D ambiguous. There are 12 residues in the CDR3. V was trimmed by 1 base and J by 4 bases, leaving 5 bases between them. The germline CDR1 and CDR2 sequences are SGHTA and FQGNSA. The CDR3 protein is CASSLVGYEQYF. For the CDR3, the DNA is TGTGCCAGCAGCTTAGTGGGATACGAGCAGTACTTC.

This clone was seen only a few times. CDR3: CASSIHGGSTEAFF. CDR3 coding DNA: TGTGCCAGCAGCATACATGGAGGTAGCACTGAAGCTTTCTTT. This sequence joins TRBV14 and TRBJ1-1; no clear D. CDR1 SGHDN and CDR2 FVKESK come from the germline V gene. This CDR3 contains 14 residues. V was trimmed by 5 bases and J by 4 bases, leaving 14 bases between them.

A remark on this clone: This same CDR3 is encoded by further DNA sequences in the sample. V gene TRBV25-1 combines with J gene TRBJ2-1, with TRBD2 as a possible D gene (5 bases). This CDR3 has 15 residues. Germline CDR1 reads MGHDK; CDR2 reads SYGVNS. Trimming removed 3 bases at V and 6 bases at J, with 15 bases between. Here the CDR3 reads CASSDSGVMSNEQFF. Here the CDR3 DNA reads TGTGCCAGCAGTGACTCCGGGGTTATGAGCAATGAGCAGTTCTTC.

The chain uses TRBV7-2 and TRBJ1-1, with D tentatively TRBD1 (6 bases). Germline CDR1 and CDR2: SGHTA and FQGNSA. The CDR3 sequence is 14 residues long. V lost 3 bases, J lost 3 bases, and 11 bases lay in between. For the CDR3, the DNA is TGTGCCAGCAGCTTCCTCGGGGGCGACACTGAAGCTTTCTTT. Its protein is CASSFLGGDTEAFF.

This clone was detected a few times. CDR3 region: CASSQGLGSSYEQYF. The CDR3 bases are TGCGCCAGCAGCCAAGGGTTGGGAAGCTCCTACGAGCAGTACTTC. The chain joins TRBV4-3 to TRBJ2-7; D not resolved. With 1 base removed from V and 0 bases from J, the gap between germline ends came to 10 bases. Germline CDR1 reads LGHNA; CDR2 reads YSLEER. This CDR3 contains 15 residues.

This clone was recorded only once. CDR3 coding DNA: TGTGCCAGCAGCCGCGTTGAGGGCACCGGGGAGCTGTTTTTT. Translating gives CASSRVEGTGELFF. The chain employs TRBV5-4 and TRBJ2-2; maybe TRBD2 (5 bases). Trimming took 4 bases from V and 4 from J, leaving 11 bases between them. The CDR3 spans 14 residues. Germline V gene sequence: CDR1 SGHNT, CDR2 YYREEE (reference sequence).

This chain links TRBV18 with TRBJ2-7; D might be TRBD1 (6 bases). V was shortened by 4 bases and J by 6 bases, with 10 bases between the two germline ends. Per the germline V gene, CDR1 is KGHSH and CDR2 is LQKENI. CDR3 length equals 12 residues. The CDR3, as DNA: TGTGCCAGCTCACTAGGGACAAGCGAGCAGTACTTC. It is translated as CASSLGTSEQYF.

The gene calls are TRBV2 and TRBJ2-5; 11 bases line up with TRBD2. The ends lost 8 bases at V and 2 bases at J; junction bases unmatched: 4. CDR1 and CDR2 (germline): SNHLY, FYNNEI. The CDR3 is made up of 14 amino acids. The CDR3 sequence: CASDRTSGQETQYF. As DNA, the CDR3 is TGTGCCAGCGACCGGACTAGCGGGCAAGAGACCCAGTACTTC. Using reference TRBV2 and TRBJ2-5 for the parts outside the CDR3, the full variable domain is EPEVTQTPSHQVTQMGQEVILRCVPISNHLYFYWYRQILGQKVEFLVSFYNNEISEKSEIFDDQFSVERPDGSNFTLKIRSTKLEDSAMYFCASDRTSGQETQYFGPGTRLLVL.

This chain connects TRBV4-3 to TRBJ1-2, with TRBD1 identical over 9 bases. The CDR3 consists of 14 residues. With V trimmed by 3 bases and J by 7 bases, 6 bases remained unmatched. Germline-derived CDR1 and CDR2 are LGHNA and YSLEER. The CDR3 here is CASSHEQGAGGYTF. The DNA of the CDR3 is TGCGCCAGCAGCCACGAACAGGGGGCGGGTGGCTACACCTTC.